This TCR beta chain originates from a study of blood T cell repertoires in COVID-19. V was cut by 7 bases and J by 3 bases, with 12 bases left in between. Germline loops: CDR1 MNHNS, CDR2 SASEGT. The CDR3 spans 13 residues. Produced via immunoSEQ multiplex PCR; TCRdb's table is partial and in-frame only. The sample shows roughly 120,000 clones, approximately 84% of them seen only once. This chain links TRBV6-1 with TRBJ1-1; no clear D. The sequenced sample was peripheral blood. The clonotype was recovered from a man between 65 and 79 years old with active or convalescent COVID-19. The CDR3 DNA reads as TGTGCCAGCACCCACGGAGGGTACACTGAAGCTTTCTTT. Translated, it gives CASTHGGYTEAFF.